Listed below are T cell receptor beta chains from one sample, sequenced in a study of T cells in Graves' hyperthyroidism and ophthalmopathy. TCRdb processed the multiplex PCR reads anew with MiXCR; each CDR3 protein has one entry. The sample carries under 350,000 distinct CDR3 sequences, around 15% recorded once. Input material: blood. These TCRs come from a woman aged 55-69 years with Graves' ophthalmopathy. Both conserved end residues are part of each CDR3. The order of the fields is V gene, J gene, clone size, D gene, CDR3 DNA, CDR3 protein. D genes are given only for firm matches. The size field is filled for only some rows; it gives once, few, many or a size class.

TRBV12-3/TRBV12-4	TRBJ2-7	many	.	TGTGCCAGCAGTTTTAGGTCAACCTACGAGCAGTACTTC	CASSFRSTYEQYF
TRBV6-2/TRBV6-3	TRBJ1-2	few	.	TGTGCCAGCAGACCAGACCCGAACTATGGCTACACCTTC	CASRPDPNYGYTF
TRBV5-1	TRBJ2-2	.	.	TGCGCCAGCAGCTTGCCCGAGATAAACACCGGGGAGCTGTTTTTT	CASSLPEINTGELFF
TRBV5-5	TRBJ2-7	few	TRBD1	TGTGCCAGCAGCTCCGGGGGGACAGGGATAACCTACGAGCAGTACTTC	CASSSGGTGITYEQYF
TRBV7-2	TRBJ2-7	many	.	TGTGCCAGCAGCCCAGGAGGGGGACTCATGTACGAGCAGTACTTC	CASSPGGGLMYEQYF
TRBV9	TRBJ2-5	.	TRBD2	TGTGCCAGCAGCGTAGTGGCTAGCGGGAGGTCGACCCAGTACTTC	CASSVVASGRSTQYF
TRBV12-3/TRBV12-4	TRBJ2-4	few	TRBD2	TGTGCCAGCAGCCGGGACTACAAAAACATTCAGTACTTC	CASSRDYKNIQYF
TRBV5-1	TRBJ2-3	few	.	TGCGCCAGCAGCCCCTCGCGGGATACGCAGTATTTT	CASSPSRDTQYF
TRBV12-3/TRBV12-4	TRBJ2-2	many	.	TGTGCCAGCAGTGAGCTCCGGGCGAACACCGGGGAGCTGTTTTTT	CASSELRANTGELFF
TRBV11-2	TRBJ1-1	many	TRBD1	TGTGCCAGCAGACGTCCAGGGGGACCGAACACTGAAGCTTTCTTT	CASRRPGGPNTEAFF
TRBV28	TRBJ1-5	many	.	TGTGCCAGCACTCGACACCCGAATCAGCCCCAGCATTTT	CASTRHPNQPQHF
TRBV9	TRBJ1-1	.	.	TGTGCCAGCAGCGTAGGAGGCAGGGCGGGGAACACTGAAGCTTTCTTT	CASSVGGRAGNTEAFF
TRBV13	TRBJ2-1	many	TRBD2	TGTGCCAGCAGCCCCCAGGTCGGACTAGCGGGAGAGCAGTTCTTC	CASSPQVGLAGEQFF
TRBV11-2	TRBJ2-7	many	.	TGTGCCAGCAGCTGGGGGGTTGGCGTATCCGAGCAGTACTTC	CASSWGVGVSEQYF
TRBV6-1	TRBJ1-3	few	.	TGTGCCAGCAGTGTGCCAGTTTCTGGAAACACCATATATTTT	CASSVPVSGNTIYF
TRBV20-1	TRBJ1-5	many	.	TGCAGTGCCGTACAGGGAGATAGCAATCAGCCCCAGCATTTT	CSAVQGDSNQPQHF
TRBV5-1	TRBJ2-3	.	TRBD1	TGCGCCAGCAGCTTGGCCTGGACAGGGGACGATACAGATACGCAGTATTTT	CASSLAWTGDDTDTQYF